This T cell receptor beta chain is from a study of T cells after posttransplantation cyclophosphamide. Busulfan-fludarabine conditioning, marrow transplant, and cyclophosphamide on days +3 and +4 were administered. Sequenced by immunoSEQ multiplex PCR; TCRdb stores in-frame clones only, minus some. Found here are about 18,000 clones, 70% to 80% of them singletons; the top ten hold approximately 30%. This CDR3 has 14 amino acids. Losses at the gene ends were 2 bases for V and 3 bases for J; bases not matched to a gene: 2. Germline V lookup: CDR1 SQVTM, CDR2 ANQGSEA. On this clone: No antigen is known for it.

Regarding the study as a whole: Donor CD8+ memory clones often dominated recipient blood repertoires at later times. Blood and skin or GI T cell repertoires showed limited TRB overlap. Recipient CMV seropositivity and CMV reactivation strongly tracked TRB clonality.

The sequence derives from a female patient between 40 and 55 years old who received an allogeneic stem cell transplant from a related donor, was CMV-positive, and had no GVHD. Some T cells may be transferred from the graft donor. J is TRBJ2-1 and V is TRBV29-1, with 9 bases lining up with TRBD1. This material consisted of CD8+ T cells sorted from PBMCs, taken approximately 2,000 days after a stem cell transplant with posttransplant cyclophosphamide. Here the CDR3 DNA reads TGCAGCGTTGAATCGACAGGGGGCTACAATGAGCAGTTCTTC. Translated, it gives CSVESTGGYNEQFF.